The clone carrying this T cell receptor (beta chain) was picked up one time. The record originates from a study of blood T cell repertoires in COVID-19. Looking at the study overall: From T cells, B-cell-depleted T cells, or PBMCs came the material, which was cDNA or gDNA.

Trimming left V 1 base short and J 3 bases short, with 12 bases between. Per germline, CDR1 LGHDT and CDR2 YNNKEL (reference sequence). This CDR3 has 15 amino acids. Here immunoSEQ multiplex PCR was the method, and the copy in TCRdb shows in-frame clones only, minus some. The sample shows more than 120,000 clones, more than 70% of them seen only once. V usage is TRBV3-1 (or the pseudogene TRBV3-2) and J usage is TRBJ1-1, with D perhaps TRBD1 (5 bases). This sequence was found in a human donor in a cohort sampled during active COVID-19. Sequencing was done on a sample of peripheral blood. In nucleotides, the CDR3 is TGTGCCAGCAGCCAAGTGGGGGGAGGGGACACTGAAGCTTTCTTT. This sequence encodes CASSQVGGGDTEAFF.